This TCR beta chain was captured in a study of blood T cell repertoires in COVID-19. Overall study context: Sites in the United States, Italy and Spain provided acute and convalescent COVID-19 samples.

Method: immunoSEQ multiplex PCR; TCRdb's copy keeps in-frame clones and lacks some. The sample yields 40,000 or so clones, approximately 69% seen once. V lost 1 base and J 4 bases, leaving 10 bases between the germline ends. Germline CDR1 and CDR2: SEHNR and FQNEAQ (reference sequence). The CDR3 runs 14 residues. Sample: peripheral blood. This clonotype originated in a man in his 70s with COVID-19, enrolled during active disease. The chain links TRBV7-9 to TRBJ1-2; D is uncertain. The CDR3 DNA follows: TGTGCCAGCAGCTTAGAAACAAGAAGCTATGGCTACACCTTC. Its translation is CASSLETRSYGYTF.